The rows below give T cell receptor beta chains drawn from one sample of a study of cytomegalovirus exposure and HLA in healthy donors. The repertoire was sequenced with immunoSEQ multiplex PCR; TCRdb's copy has only in-frame clones and lacks some. The data show about 120,000 clones, with around 70% seen just once and 1.6% held by the top ten. Sequenced: PBMCs. These receptors all come from a woman aged 18-29 years in good health and CMV-seronegative. Each CDR3 is given with its conserved first and last residue. The order of the fields is clone size, V gene, J gene, D gene, CDR3 protein, CDR3 DNA. A D gene is named only where the DNA matches it firmly. Only some rows state a clone size, as once, few, many or a class for expanded clones.

NA	TRBV9	TRBJ1-4	NA	CASSAQGPNEKLFF	TGTGCCAGCAGCGCGCAGGGCCCTAATGAAAAACTGTTTTTT
NA	TRBV28	TRBJ1-1	TRBD1	CASSSLTGGVSLAFF	TGTGCCAGCAGTTCCTTGACAGGGGGAGTCTCGCTAGCTTTCTTT
NA	TRBV27	TRBJ1-1	NA	CASSFRGGGTEAFF	TGTGCCAGCAGTTTCCGGGGAGGAGGCACTGAAGCTTTCTTT
NA	TRBV6-6	TRBJ2-5	NA	CASSFLDGMGETQYF	TGTGCCAGCAGTTTTCTCGACGGGATGGGGGAGACCCAGTACTTC
NA	TRBV6-6	TRBJ1-6	NA	CASSYRTGKDNSPLHF	TGTGCCAGCAGTTACCGAACAGGGAAGGATAATTCACCCCTCCACTTT
NA	TRBV9	TRBJ2-5	NA	CASSLGGGETQYF	TGTGCCAGCAGCCTAGGGGGAGGGGAGACCCAGTACTTC
NA	TRBV7-3	TRBJ1-2	NA	CASSRGSGYGYTF	TGTGCCAGCAGCCGGGGGAGCGGCTATGGCTACACCTTC
NA	TRBV14	TRBJ2-1	TRBD2	CASSQILAGDNEQFF	TGTGCCAGCAGCCAAATACTAGCGGGGGACAATGAGCAGTTCTTC
NA	TRBV5-1	TRBJ2-1	NA	CASSLPLASLYNEQFF	TGCGCCAGCAGCCTACCTCTAGCATCCCTCTACAATGAGCAGTTCTTC
NA	TRBV29-1	TRBJ1-1	NA	CSVGEGNTEAFF	TGCAGCGTTGGCGAGGGGAACACTGAAGCTTTCTTT
NA	TRBV2	TRBJ1-5	TRBD1	CASNKQGASQPQHF	TGTGCCAGCAATAAACAGGGGGCAAGTCAGCCCCAGCATTTT
NA	TRBV19	TRBJ2-3	NA	CASSTSTDTQYF	TGTGCCAGTAGTACCTCCACAGATACGCAGTATTTT
NA	TRBV7-9	TRBJ1-6	NA	CASGETVANSPLHF	TGTGCCAGCGGGGAGACGGTGGCTAATTCACCCCTCCACTTT
NA	TRBV9	TRBJ1-1	TRBD1	CASSVEGARGTEAFF	TGTGCCAGCAGCGTAGAGGGGGCGAGGGGCACTGAAGCTTTCTTT
few	TRBV4-1	TRBJ2-1	TRBD2	CASRGLAGGQQFF	TGCGCCAGCAGGGGACTGGCGGGGGGGCAGCAGTTCTTC
NA	TRBV10-2	TRBJ1-3	NA	CASSRQSGNTIYF	TGCGCCAGCAGCAGACAGTCTGGAAACACCATATATTTT
NA	TRBV7-9	TRBJ1-5	TRBD1	CASSRTGASQPQHF	TGTGCCAGCAGCCGGACAGGGGCCAGTCAGCCCCAGCATTTT
NA	TRBV5-1	TRBJ1-1	TRBD1	CASSSPTGGIQEAFF	TGCGCCAGCAGCTCGCCGACAGGGGGCATTCAGGAAGCTTTCTTT
NA	TRBV7-9	TRBJ1-1	NA	CASSFRYTEAFF	TGTGCCAGCAGCTTCCGGTACACTGAAGCTTTCTTT
few	TRBV19	TRBJ1-1	TRBD1	CASSSGQVLAEAFF	TGTGCCAGTAGTTCCGGACAGGTCTTGGCTGAAGCTTTCTTT
few	TRBV30	TRBJ2-7	NA	CAWDRTYEQYF	TGTGCCTGGGACAGGACCTACGAGCAGTACTTC
NA	TRBV30	TRBJ2-2	NA	CAWSVGTANTGELFF	TGTGCCTGGAGTGTAGGGACTGCGAACACCGGGGAGCTGTTTTTT
NA	TRBV6-5	TRBJ1-1	NA	CASSFGRGAWGTEAFF	TGTGCCAGCAGTTTCGGGAGGGGGGCTTGGGGCACTGAAGCTTTCTTT
once	TRBV5-1	TRBJ2-7	NA	CASSPIIDSYEQYF	TGCGCCAGCAGTCCAATCATAGACTCCTACGAGCAGTACTTC
NA	TRBV19	TRBJ1-2	NA	CASSMVPGIYGYTF	TGTGCCAGTAGTATGGTTCCAGGAATCTATGGCTACACCTTC
NA	TRBV10-3	TRBJ1-1	NA	CAISEQGMNTEAFF	TGTGCCATCAGTGAGCAGGGCATGAACACTGAAGCTTTCTTT
NA	TRBV30	TRBJ1-1	NA	CAWSVSPSGAFF	TGTGCCTGGAGTGTTTCCCCCTCCGGAGCTTTCTTT
NA	TRBV15	TRBJ1-5	TRBD1	CATSRDLATGNQPQHF	TGTGCCACCAGCAGAGATCTAGCGACAGGGAATCAGCCCCAGCATTTT
NA	TRBV5-1	TRBJ2-7	TRBD2	CASSLAVGTTSYEQYF	TGCGCCAGCAGCTTGGCCGTCGGGACTACTTCCTACGAGCAGTACTTC
once	TRBV29-1	TRBJ2-7	NA	CSVTTRTRSYEQYF	TGCAGCGTCACCACAAGGACACGCTCCTACGAGCAGTACTTC
NA	TRBV30	TRBJ1-4	TRBD1	CACPGQGGQEKLFF	TGTGCCTGCCCCGGACAGGGGGGACAAGAAAAACTGTTTTTT
NA	TRBV5-4	TRBJ1-5	NA	CASSTQPGLRPQHF	TGTGCCAGCAGCACTCAACCGGGGTTGCGGCCCCAGCATTTT
NA	TRBV5-1	TRBJ1-1	TRBD1	CASSFGTANTEAFF	TGCGCCAGCAGCTTCGGGACAGCTAACACTGAAGCTTTCTTT
NA	TRBV6-5	TRBJ1-2	NA	CASSIITGSSGGYTF	TGTGCCAGCAGTATCATCACAGGGAGCAGTGGAGGCTACACCTTC
NA	TRBV4-1	TRBJ2-2	NA	CASSQVFRRTNTGELFF	TGCGCCAGCAGCCAAGTATTTCGACGGACAAACACCGGGGAGCTGTTTTTT
NA	TRBV15	TRBJ1-6	NA	CATSRDNQGRSPLHF	TGTGCCACCAGCAGAGATAATCAGGGCCGATCACCCCTCCACTTT
NA	TRBV28	TRBJ1-4	NA	CASSGTITRTNEKLFF	TGTGCCAGCAGCGGGACAATAACTCGAACTAATGAAAAACTGTTTTTT
NA	TRBV30	TRBJ1-2	NA	CACPRDSYGYTF	TGTGCCTGCCCTAGGGACTCCTATGGCTACACCTTC
NA	TRBV5-6	TRBJ2-3	NA	CASSLLYREGTDTQYF	TGTGCCAGCAGCTTGCTCTACCGGGAAGGCACAGATACGCAGTATTTT
NA	TRBV6-1	TRBJ1-5	NA	CASSEALQGGSNQPQHF	TGTGCCAGCAGTGAAGCGCTTCAGGGAGGGAGCAATCAGCCCCAGCATTTT
NA	TRBV6-5	TRBJ1-6	NA	CASSARTWDNSPLHF	TGTGCCAGCAGTGCTAGAACCTGGGATAATTCACCCCTCCACTTT
once	TRBV27	TRBJ2-3	TRBD2	CASSFLGGGATDTQYF	TGTGCCAGCAGTTTTCTTGGCGGGGGGGCCACAGATACGCAGTATTTT
once	TRBV30	TRBJ1-1	NA	CAMDGGNTEAFF	TGTGCCATGGACGGGGGGAACACTGAAGCTTTCTTT
NA	TRBV11-2	TRBJ1-6	NA	CASSLDAGKNSPLHF	TGTGCCAGCAGCTTAGACGCGGGAAAAAATTCACCCCTCCACTTT
NA	TRBV6-5	TRBJ2-1	TRBD2	CASRRGSSYNEQFF	TGTGCCAGCAGGCGGGGGAGCTCCTACAATGAGCAGTTCTTC
NA	TRBV19	TRBJ1-1	NA	CASSQVTEAFF	TGTGCCAGTAGTCAGGTCACTGAAGCTTTCTTT
NA	TRBV5-4	TRBJ2-7	NA	CASSSEPTGSGEQYF	TGTGCCAGCAGCTCGGAACCTACAGGGTCGGGCGAGCAGTACTTC
NA	TRBV29-1	TRBJ2-1	TRBD2	CSVEGGGTEQFF	TGCAGCGTTGAAGGCGGGGGGACTGAGCAGTTCTTC
few	TRBV6-1	TRBJ1-4	TRBD1	CASAGQANEKLFF	TGTGCCAGCGCAGGACAGGCTAATGAAAAACTGTTTTTT
NA	TRBV5-1	TRBJ2-5	TRBD1	CASSARQGWKETQYF	TGCGCCAGCAGCGCCAGACAGGGTTGGAAGGAGACCCAGTACTTC
NA	TRBV6-1	TRBJ1-3	NA	CASSEQQVSGNTIYF	TGTGCCAGCAGTGAACAACAGGTCTCTGGAAACACCATATATTTT
NA	TRBV29-1	TRBJ1-4	NA	CSVADSNNEKLFF	TGCAGCGTCGCGGACAGCAATAATGAAAAACTGTTTTTT
NA	TRBV4-1	TRBJ1-5	NA	CASSQGIVQTESRNQPQHF	TGCGCCAGCAGCCAAGGGATCGTCCAGACCGAGAGCAGGAATCAGCCCCAGCATTTT
NA	TRBV29-1	TRBJ2-3	TRBD1	CSVRDSSSPSTDTQYF	TGCAGCGTCCGGGACAGTTCCTCTCCTAGCACAGATACGCAGTATTTT